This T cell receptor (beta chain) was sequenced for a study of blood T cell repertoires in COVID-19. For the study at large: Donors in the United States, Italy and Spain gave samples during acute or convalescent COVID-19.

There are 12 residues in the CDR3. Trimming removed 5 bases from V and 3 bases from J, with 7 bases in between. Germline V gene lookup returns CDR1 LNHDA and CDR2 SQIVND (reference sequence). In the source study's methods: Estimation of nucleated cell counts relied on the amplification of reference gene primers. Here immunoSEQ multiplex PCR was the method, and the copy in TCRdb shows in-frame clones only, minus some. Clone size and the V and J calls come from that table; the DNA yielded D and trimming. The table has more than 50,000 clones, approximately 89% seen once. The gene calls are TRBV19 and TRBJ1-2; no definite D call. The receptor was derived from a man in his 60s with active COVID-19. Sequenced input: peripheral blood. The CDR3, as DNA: TGTGCCAGTAGTCTGGCATACTATGGCTACACCTTC. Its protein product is CASSLAYYGYTF.